A single T cell receptor (beta chain) is shown here with its context. No antigen is known for it. The data were obtained in a study of synovial regulatory T cells in juvenile arthritis (dated by TCRdb to between 2014 and 2017). Looking at the study overall: Of the sequenced patients, over 5 received methotrexate, one received methotrexate plus infliximab, a few were therapy-naive, and one had no treatment information. Although effector T cell subsets in the cohort were also sequenced for comparisons, the Treg dataset on its own covers only blood and synovial fluid Treg cells. The TCR repertoire comparisons covered Treg and Teff subsets from around ten JIA patients with active disease. Using matched patient samples, the researchers compared TCRbeta CDR3 repertoires across three groups: blood iaTreg cells, other blood Treg cells and synovial fluid Treg cells. General conclusions and limits of the study: Lower TCR diversity was observed in blood iaTreg cells than in other blood Treg cells, consistent with antigen-driven expansion. Across patients, iaTreg TCR repertoires were largely private, and these iaTreg repertoires partially overlapped with synovial Teff and blood CPL repertoires. Synovial Treg cells shared more CDR3 sequences with iaTreg cells than with other blood Treg cells; Chao-Jaccard similarity confirmed closer relation.

Libraries were constructed by the immunoSEQ multiplex PCR assay. TCRbeta CDR3 sequencing was carried out by Adaptive Biotechnologies. As for how the authors treated the data: Repertoire similarity used the Chao-modified Jaccard index and median clonotype overlap from 200 random subsamples at equal sample size. The similarity analyses were based on either productive nucleotide sequences or amino acid sequences translated in silico. Hierarchical clustering with single linkage and t-SNE based on Chao-modified Jaccard distances were used to compare repertoires. Repertoire diversity was assessed with the Renyi index over a range of alpha values after the sample sizes were normalised. TCRdb mirrors the immuneACCESS table, restricted to in-frame sequences. Some clones are absent from its copies; in checked studies, under half trace to an unresolved V gene, and the reason for the others is unknown. V, J and clone size derive from that table, while D and trimming were established from the DNA sequence. The sample table includes 6,400 or so clones. The ten largest clonotypes hold more than 0.55% of the sample.

The germline V gene (reference sequence) yields LNHNV for CDR1 and YYDKDF for CDR2. The CDR3 spans 15 residues, from the cysteine through the phenylalanine. DNA is not on record. TCR repertoires were obtained from some 11 juvenile idiopathic arthritis patients with active disease who had not reached inactive disease, of whom 3 were polyarticular and 8 were oligoarticular. The TCR-sequenced patients had a median age of approximately 11 years (range about 2.1-25) and median disease duration of about 7 years (range 0.2-19.1). The samples used for TCR repertoire analysis were collected at two centres in Italy. Peripheral blood mononuclear cells were isolated by Histopaque-1077 density gradient and cryopreserved in 90% FCS with about 10% DMSO.

The source of this sequence is a donor aged 2-30 years with juvenile idiopathic arthritis. Recombination joined TRBV15 with TRBJ2-1; absent DNA, TCRdb's TRBD2 call cannot be checked. Sequencing used Treg cells from blood. Per the publication, the cell subset or site label means: remaining (HLA-DR-negative) circulating blood Treg cells. The encoded CDR3 is CATSRDRTTDNEQFF.